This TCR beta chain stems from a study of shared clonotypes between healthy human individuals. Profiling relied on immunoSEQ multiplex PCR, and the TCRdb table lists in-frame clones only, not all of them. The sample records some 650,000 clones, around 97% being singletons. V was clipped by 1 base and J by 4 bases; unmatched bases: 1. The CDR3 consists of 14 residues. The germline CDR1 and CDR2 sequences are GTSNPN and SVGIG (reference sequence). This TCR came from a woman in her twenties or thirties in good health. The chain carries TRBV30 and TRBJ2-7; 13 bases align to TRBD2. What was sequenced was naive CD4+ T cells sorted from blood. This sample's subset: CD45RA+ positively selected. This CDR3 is CAWSGTSGSYEQYF. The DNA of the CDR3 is TGTGCCTGGAGTGGGACTAGCGGGAGTTACGAGCAGTACTTC.